This T cell receptor (beta chain) was found in a study of shared clonotypes between healthy human individuals. In the case of this clone: Its matching antigen is unknown.

General study points: Sharing across four donors was highest in naive CD4 (roughly 5%) and lowest in memory CD8 (roughly 0.4%).

This CDR3 region has 14 residues. V lost 2 bases and J 4 bases, leaving 8 bases between the germline ends. Germline V gene data show CDR1 as MNHNY and CDR2 as SVGAGI (reference sequence). The test was conducted at deep level. Original analysis: Junction-only sequences without quality scores were provided by ImmunoSEQ, so filtering was different. Clones were sequenced by immunoSEQ multiplex PCR, and TCRdb holds only the in-frame ones, with some missing. V, J and clone size were drawn from that table, and D and trimming were deduced from the DNA. The sample shows 1 million to 1.2 million clones, around 77% of them seen only once. Everyone who donated was a Caucasian adult who lived in Nashville, Tennessee.

The clonotype was recovered from a young man in good health. Some clones in this sample may be carry-over from other donors' samples. Material: memory CD4+ T cells from PBMCs. The subset was: CD45RA-negative fraction. The chain combines TRBV6-6 with TRBJ2-2; D tentatively fits TRBD1 or TRBD2 (6 bases each). The CDR3 here is CASSYGGLTGELFF. CDR3 nucleotides: TGTGCCAGCAGTTACGGGGGGCTCACCGGGGAGCTGTTTTTT.